This T cell receptor (beta chain) derives from a study of Ad26.COV2.S vaccination and SARS-CoV-2 variants. About the study: Enrollment placed the donor in the COV1001 Ad26.COV2.S trial arm. Administration of Ad26.COV2.S was intramuscular, either once or twice 56 days apart.

General observations from the study: TCR breadth and depth analyses may have underestimated total T cell responses.

CDR3 length: 16 residues. With 5 bases removed from V and 0 bases from J, the gap between germline ends came to 15 bases. The germline V gene encodes CDR1 SGHRS and CDR2 YFSETQ. The sample's treatment: some 19 received Ad26.COV2.S at low or high dose, single or two shots; 5 received placebo; per-sample allocation not given. Samples were taken on day 63 after the first vaccine or placebo injection. An adult of 18-55 years in Boston served as donor. Produced via immunoSEQ multiplex PCR; TCRdb's table is partial and in-frame only. The sample consists of about 320,000 clones, around four fifths of them appearing once. On this clone: The antigen is unknown.

The receptor was derived from a person aged 18-65 years who received the Ad26.COV2.S COVID-19 vaccine or a placebo. V and J are TRBV5-1 and TRBJ1-3; the D is unclear. The sample in question was peripheral blood, obtained in a trial of Ad26.COV2.S vaccine versus placebo. The CDR3, as DNA: TGCGCCAGCAGGGAGGCAACCAGCCCCTCTGGAAACACCATATATTTT. Protein product: CASREATSPSGNTIYF.